This is a list of T cell receptor beta chains from one sample in a study of T cell responses to AZD1222 COVID-19 vaccine. Libraries were prepared by immunoSEQ multiplex PCR; TCRdb keeps only in-frame clonotypes and omits some of them. The table records around 160,000 clones, roughly 80% of them present only once. The input for sequencing was peripheral blood, taken on day 0 of MenACWY control vaccination. The source is an adult in good health. Both conserved end residues are part of each CDR3. Rows may omit the clone size; those that give it use once, few, many or a size class.

CDR3: CASSALGFSAQPQHF
size: NA
V: TRBV2
J: TRBJ1-5

CDR3: CASSYLWETVRNQPQHF
size: NA
V: TRBV5-6
J: TRBJ1-5

CDR3: CASSQDRRGSRTGELFF
size: NA
V: TRBV4-1
J: TRBJ2-2

CDR3: CASSQEGRGRGNEKLFF
size: NA
V: TRBV3-1/TRBV3-2
J: TRBJ1-4

CDR3: CASSRGGAKQPQHF
size: NA
V: TRBV6-5
J: TRBJ1-5

CDR3: CASSARAPGVGEQYF
size: NA
V: TRBV5-1
J: TRBJ2-7

CDR3: CASSVKTDWDGYTF
size: medium-sized
V: TRBV9
J: TRBJ1-2

CDR3: CASREGGSGNTIYF
size: NA
V: TRBV5-1
J: TRBJ1-3

CDR3: CSVDRDSTDTQYF
size: once
V: TRBV29-1
J: TRBJ2-3

CDR3: CASSQGGAAYGYTF
size: NA
V: TRBV4-1
J: TRBJ1-2

CDR3: CASLGAGQRNQPQHF
size: few
V: TRBV6-5
J: TRBJ1-5

CDR3: CASSHSVQGGSHPTNEKLFF
size: NA
V: TRBV5-1
J: TRBJ1-4

CDR3: CASSQGGTGNTGELFF
size: NA
V: TRBV7-2
J: TRBJ2-2

CDR3: CASRQDSYNSPLHF
size: NA
V: TRBV19
J: TRBJ1-6

CDR3: CASSLTGGASNNEQFF
size: once
V: TRBV28
J: TRBJ2-1

CDR3: CASSLLWTGGSGETQYF
size: few
V: TRBV5-5
J: TRBJ2-5

CDR3: CASRANGEKLFF
size: NA
V: TRBV6-5
J: TRBJ1-4

CDR3: CASSLNGVETQYF
size: NA
V: TRBV7-3
J: TRBJ2-5

CDR3: CAISESDRGAVSGNTIYF
size: NA
V: TRBV10-3
J: TRBJ1-3

CDR3: CASSLDRSGNQPQHF
size: NA
V: TRBV6-5
J: TRBJ1-5

CDR3: CASSQEPGSNTEAFF
size: once
V: TRBV4-1
J: TRBJ1-1

CDR3: CASSEPGLLYNEQFF
size: NA
V: TRBV6-1
J: TRBJ2-1

CDR3: CASSEAFGTGGGNSPLHF
size: NA
V: TRBV2
J: TRBJ1-6

CDR3: CASTRREGLNTEAFF
size: NA
V: TRBV6-5
J: TRBJ1-1

CDR3: CAWMMFPGQSYYGYTF
size: NA
V: TRBV30
J: TRBJ1-2

CDR3: CATSGDYSSNEQFF
size: NA
V: TRBV15
J: TRBJ2-1

CDR3: CSASMSGYDYGYTF
size: NA
V: TRBV20-1
J: TRBJ1-2

CDR3: CASSQGRGNQPQHF
size: NA
V: TRBV4-1
J: TRBJ1-5

CDR3: CASSPSRENSPLHF
size: NA
V: TRBV18
J: TRBJ1-6

CDR3: CASSSAGRVDGYTF
size: NA
V: TRBV7-9
J: TRBJ1-2

CDR3: CASRGLSGGRGYEQYF
size: NA
V: TRBV10-2
J: TRBJ2-7

CDR3: CASSHGLYQETQYF
size: NA
V: TRBV28
J: TRBJ2-5

CDR3: CATSRDSSGYTF
size: NA
V: TRBV15
J: TRBJ1-2

CDR3: CASSSYRDGSYNEQFF
size: NA
V: TRBV7-8
J: TRBJ2-1

CDR3: CASKTSGSYNEQFF
size: NA
V: TRBV2
J: TRBJ2-1

CDR3: CASRSQGGGETQYF
size: NA
V: TRBV19
J: TRBJ2-5

CDR3: CASSLTLVSSHEQFF
size: NA
V: TRBV7-3
J: TRBJ2-1

CDR3: CASSLTSRDRSGKLFF
size: NA
V: TRBV27
J: TRBJ1-4

CDR3: CASSQGASGGAKNEQFF
size: NA
V: TRBV3-1/TRBV3-2
J: TRBJ2-1

CDR3: CASSDGLRGTEAFF
size: few
V: TRBV2
J: TRBJ1-1

CDR3: CASSPMSSIEQYF
size: NA
V: TRBV3-1/TRBV3-2
J: TRBJ2-7